This paragraph reports one TCR beta chain. In the original processing: Estimates of nucleated cell counts were drawn from the amplification of reference gene primers. Produced via immunoSEQ multiplex PCR; TCRdb's table is partial and in-frame only. For V, J and clone size, that table is used; D and trimming come from the DNA. In the table there are about 180,000 clones, 75% to 90% of which are singletons. Seattle's enrolled individuals joined amid active infection and were then monitored longitudinally. These data come from a study of blood T cell repertoires in COVID-19. Turning to the study itself: The samples span acute and convalescent COVID-19 from the United States, Italy and Spain. T cells, B-cell-depleted T cells, or PBMCs provided the cDNA or gDNA that served as material.

Germline V CDR1 and CDR2: LGHDT, YNNKEL (reference sequence). V lost 6 bases and J lost 6, with 14 bases in between. This CDR3 has 14 residues. This receptor was taken from a woman in her 70s with COVID-19, enrolled during active disease. The sequencing input was peripheral blood. The V and J genes are TRBV3-1 (or the pseudogene TRBV3-2) and TRBJ2-2, with D tentatively TRBD2 (6 bases). For the CDR3, the DNA is TGTGCCAGCAGAGGTTCCCGGGGGTCCGGGGAGCTGTTTTTT. Translation: CASRGSRGSGELFF.